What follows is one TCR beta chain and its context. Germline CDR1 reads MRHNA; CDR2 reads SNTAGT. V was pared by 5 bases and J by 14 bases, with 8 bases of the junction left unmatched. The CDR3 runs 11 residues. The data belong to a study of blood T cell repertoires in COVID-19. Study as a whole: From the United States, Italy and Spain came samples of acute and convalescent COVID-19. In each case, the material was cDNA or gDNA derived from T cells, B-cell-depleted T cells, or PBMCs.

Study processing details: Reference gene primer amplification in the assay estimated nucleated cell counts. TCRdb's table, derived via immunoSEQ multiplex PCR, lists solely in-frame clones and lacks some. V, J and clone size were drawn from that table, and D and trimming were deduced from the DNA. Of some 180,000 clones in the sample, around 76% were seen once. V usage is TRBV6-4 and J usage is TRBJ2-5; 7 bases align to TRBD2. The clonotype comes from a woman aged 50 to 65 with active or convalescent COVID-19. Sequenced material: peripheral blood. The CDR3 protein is CASSPITSDYF. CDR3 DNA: TGTGCCAGCAGTCCCATTACTAGCGATTACTTC.